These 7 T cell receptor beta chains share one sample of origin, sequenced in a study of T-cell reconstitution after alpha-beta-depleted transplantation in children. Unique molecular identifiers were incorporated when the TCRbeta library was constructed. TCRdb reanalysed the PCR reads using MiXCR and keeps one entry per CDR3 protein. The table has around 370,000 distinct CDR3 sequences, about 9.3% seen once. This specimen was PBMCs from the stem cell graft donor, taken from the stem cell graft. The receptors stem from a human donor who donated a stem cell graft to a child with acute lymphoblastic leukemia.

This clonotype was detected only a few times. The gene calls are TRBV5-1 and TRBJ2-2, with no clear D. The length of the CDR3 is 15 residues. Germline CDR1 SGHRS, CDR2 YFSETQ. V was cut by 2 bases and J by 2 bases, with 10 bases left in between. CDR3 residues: CASSLGNLNTGELFF. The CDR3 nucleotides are TGCGCCAGCAGCTTAGGAAATCTAAACACCGGGGAGCTGTTTTTT.

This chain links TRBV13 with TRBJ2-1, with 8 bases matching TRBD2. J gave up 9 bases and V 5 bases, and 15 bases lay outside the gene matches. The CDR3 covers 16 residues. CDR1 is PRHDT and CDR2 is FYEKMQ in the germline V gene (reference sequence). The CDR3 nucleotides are TGTGCCAGCAGCCCCGGGGCTGGCCGGACTAGCAGTGAGCAGTTCTTC. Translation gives CASSPGAGRTSSEQFF.

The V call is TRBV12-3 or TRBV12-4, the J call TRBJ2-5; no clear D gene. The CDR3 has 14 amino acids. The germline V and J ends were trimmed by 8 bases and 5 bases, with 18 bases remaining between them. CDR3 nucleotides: TGTGCCAGCGGTGGCACACTGGATGGGGAGACCCAGTACTTC. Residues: CASGGTLDGETQYF.

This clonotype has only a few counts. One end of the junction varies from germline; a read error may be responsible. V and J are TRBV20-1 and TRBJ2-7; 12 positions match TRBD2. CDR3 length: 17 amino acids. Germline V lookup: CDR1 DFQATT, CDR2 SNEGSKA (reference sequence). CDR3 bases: TGCTGTGCTAGAGATCTACTAGCGGGAGGCTCGTCCTACGAGCAGTACTTC. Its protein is CCARDLLAGGSSYEQYF.

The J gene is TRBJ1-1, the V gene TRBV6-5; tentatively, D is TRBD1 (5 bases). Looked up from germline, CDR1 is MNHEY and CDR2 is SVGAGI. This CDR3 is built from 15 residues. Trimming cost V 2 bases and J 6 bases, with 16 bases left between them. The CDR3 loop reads CASSYRTGRVAEAFF. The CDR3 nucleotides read TGTGCCAGCAGTTACCGAACAGGCCGGGTGGCTGAAGCTTTCTTT.

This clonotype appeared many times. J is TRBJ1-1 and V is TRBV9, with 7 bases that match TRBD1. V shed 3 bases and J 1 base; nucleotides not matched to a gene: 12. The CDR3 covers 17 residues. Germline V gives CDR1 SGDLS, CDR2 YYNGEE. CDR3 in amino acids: CASSARQGRVGNTEAFF. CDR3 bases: TGTGCCAGCAGCGCCCGACAGGGAAGGGTGGGGAACACTGAAGCTTTCTTT.

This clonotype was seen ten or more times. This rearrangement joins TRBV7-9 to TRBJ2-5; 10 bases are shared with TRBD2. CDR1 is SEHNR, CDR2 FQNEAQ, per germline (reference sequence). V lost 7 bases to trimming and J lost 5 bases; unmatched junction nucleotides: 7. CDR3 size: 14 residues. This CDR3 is CASNLAGVGETQYF. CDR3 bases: TGTGCCAGCAACCTAGCGGGAGTCGGTGAGACCCAGTACTTC.